This section outlines one T cell receptor (beta chain) sequence together with its context. The target antigen is unknown. Profiling relied on immunoSEQ multiplex PCR, and the TCRdb table lists in-frame clones only, not all of them. The sample lists fewer than 30,000 clones, roughly 96% occurring once. These data belong to a study of monozygotic twins with cystic fibrosis. In the study overall: Library input was approximately 2.7 micrograms of fragmented DNA, with about 15 PCR cycles. Overall study findings and caveats: Shared CDR3 numbers were not associated with age, concordance or severity. Co-twins had the most similar V usage for 13 of 16 pairs, J for 8.

This receptor was obtained from a girl aged 2 to 10 with cystic fibrosis. The sample was blood.

CDR3 nucleotides: TGCAGTGCTGCCCCAGTCTACGAGCAGTACTTC. This translates into CSAAPVYEQYF. The rearrangement links TRBV20-1 to TRBJ2-7; D gene unclear. Trimming removed 5 bases from V and 3 bases from J, with 8 bases in between. The germline V gene has CDR1 DFQATT and CDR2 SNEGSKA (reference sequence). CDR3 length: 11 amino acids.